The 25 T cell receptor beta chains in this list originate from one sample, sequenced in a study of response to subunit inactivated influenza vaccine. In TCRdb, the RT-PCR reads were re-called with MiXCR into one record per CDR3 protein. This sample yields some 800,000 distinct CDR3 sequences, of which 20% to 25% are seen a single time; 10% belongs to the top ten. The sequenced sample was PBMCs from blood, obtained approximately 5 days after vaccination. The receptors shown here come from a middle-aged man who received an inactivated influenza vaccine.

This clonotype was recorded at least ten times. The genes are TRBV12-3 or TRBV12-4 and TRBJ1-1, with unresolved D. The CDR3 is 13 residues long. V was cut by 4 bases and J by 0 bases, with 6 bases left in between. The CDR3 region has the DNA TGTGCCAGCAGTTCCCGGCTGAACACTGAAGCTTTCTTT. This sequence encodes CASSSRLNTEAFF.

This clonotype was counted a few times. The chain joins TRBV7-8 to TRBJ2-3; D remains ambiguous. CDR1 SGHVS and CDR2 FQNEAQ come from the germline V gene. The ends were cut back, 0 bases at V and 2 bases at J, with 9 bases in the middle. The CDR3 contains 15 residues. In nucleotides, the CDR3 is TGTGCCAGCAGCTTAGCAAGAGCGACCACAGATACGCAGTATTTT. Its protein is CASSLARATTDTQYF.

V is TRBV3-1 and J is TRBJ1-4; D is uncertain. Germline V CDR1 and CDR2: LGHDT, YNNKEL (reference sequence). The CDR3 is 13 amino acids. Trimming stripped 8 bases from V and 8 bases from J, with 15 bases between. Here the CDR3 DNA reads TGTGCCAGCTCCGACACTGGAAAAGAAAAACTGTTTTTT. Its translation is CASSDTGKEKLFF.

This chain connects TRBV7-9 to TRBJ1-1; a possible D gene is TRBD1 (5 bases). V lost 3 bases and J 11 bases, leaving 13 bases between the germline ends. The CDR3 has 12 amino acids. The V gene's germline CDR1 is SEHNR and CDR2 FQNEAQ (reference sequence). CDR3 nucleotides: TGTGCCAGCAGCTTCGCACAAGGGGCGGCTTTCTTT. As protein: CASSFAQGAAFF.

J is TRBJ2-7 and V is TRBV7-9; either TRBD1 or TRBD2 may fit D (5 bases each). V lost 1 base and J 0 bases, leaving 10 bases between the germline ends. The CDR3 runs 15 residues. Per the germline V gene, CDR1 is SEHNR and CDR2 is FQNEAQ (reference sequence). DNA for the CDR3: TGTGCCAGCAGCTTAGTCGGGGCCTACTCCTACGAGCAGTACTTC. This encodes CASSLVGAYSYEQYF.

This rearrangement joins TRBV5-1 to TRBJ2-2; tentative D call: TRBD1 (6 bases). The CDR3 covers 15 residues. V was clipped by 1 base and J by 4 bases, with 11 bases between them. Germline values: CDR1 SGHRS, CDR2 YFSETQ. The CDR3 nucleotides are TGCGCCAGCAGCTTGCCCAAGGACAGCACCGGGGAGCTGTTTTTT. It encodes CASSLPKDSTGELFF.

This clonotype has only a few counts. The chain is built from TRBV5-1 and TRBJ2-3; 9 nucleotides line up with TRBD2. CDR3 size: 16 residues. The J segment lost 3 bases and the V segment lost 0 bases, leaving 5 bases of the junction unmatched. Germline CDR1 reads SGHRS; CDR2 reads YFSETQ. CDR3 in amino acids: CASSLAAAGGTDTQYF. CDR3 sequence (DNA): TGCGCCAGCAGCTTGGCCGCAGCGGGAGGTACAGATACGCAGTATTTT.

This clonotype was observed a handful of times. The CDR3 region has the DNA TGTGCCAGCAGCTTAGAGAGGTGGGGCTACGAGCAGTACTTC. This sequence encodes CASSLERWGYEQYF. The genes are TRBV7-6 and TRBJ2-7; D gene unclear. With 1 base removed from V and 3 bases from J, the gap between germline ends came to 10 bases. This CDR3 is built from 14 residues. Germline V gene data show CDR1 as SGHVS and CDR2 as FNYEAQ.

The V and J genes are TRBV6-2 or TRBV6-3 and TRBJ2-4; 7 positions match TRBD1. With 1 base clipped from V and 7 bases from J, the junction kept 1 base outside the gene matches. Germline V CDR1 and CDR2: MNHEY, SVGEGT. The CDR3 runs to 13 residues. The CDR3 protein is CASSYWGQNIQYF. The CDR3 DNA follows: TGTGCCAGCAGTTACTGGGGACAGAACATTCAGTACTTC.

This sequence joins TRBV20-1 and TRBJ1-5; D not certain. V dropped 5 bases and J dropped 5 bases, with 16 bases sitting between them. The CDR3 contains 14 residues. From germline, CDR1 is DFQATT and CDR2 SNEGSKA (reference sequence). CDR3 in amino acids: CSAQKRPGDQPQHF. CDR3 coding DNA: TGCAGTGCTCAAAAGAGGCCCGGGGATCAGCCCCAGCATTTT.

This clonotype has only a few counts. The germline gene is not matched at one end of the junction; a read error may be the cause. The rearrangement links TRBV18 to TRBJ1-6, with a tentative D call TRBD1 (5 bases). CDR3 length equals 16 residues. Germline-derived CDR1 and CDR2 are KGHSH and LQKENI. The CDR3 region is CASSTPEAGPNSPLHF. Written as DNA, the CDR3 is TGTGCCAGCTCAACACCCGAGGCAGGGCCTAATTCACCCCTCCACTTT.

The rearrangement joins TRBV12-3 or TRBV12-4 to TRBJ2-2; 9 nucleotides agree with TRBD1. After removal of 6 bases from V and 1 base from J, the junction contained 6 bases not matched to a gene. The CDR3 sequence is 16 residues long. The CDR3 region is CASSRLGQGNTGELFF. CDR3 in DNA: TGTGCCAGCAGCAGATTGGGACAGGGGAACACCGGGGAGCTGTTTTTT.

V and J are TRBV7-8 and TRBJ2-5, with 14 bases fitting TRBD2. This CDR3 comprises 20 residues. After removal of 0 bases from V and 3 bases from J, the junction contained 12 bases not matched to a gene. Per germline, CDR1 SGHVS and CDR2 FQNEAQ. The CDR3 region has the DNA TGTGCCAGCAGCTTAGCATGGAGACTAGCGGGAGGGTCGGGGGAAGAGACCCAGTACTTC. It specifies CASSLAWRLAGGSGEETQYF.

This clonotype was counted many times. The CDR3 nucleotides read TGTGCCAGCAGCGCCCCTCTAAACGAGGTGGATACCGGGGAGCTGTTTTTT. As protein: CASSAPLNEVDTGELFF. The chain carries TRBV9 and TRBJ2-2; D not certain. Germline CDR1 SGDLS, CDR2 YYNGEE. This CDR3 has 17 amino acids. The germline V and J ends were trimmed by 3 bases and 5 bases, with 20 bases remaining between them.

This clonotype turned up a few times. The chain uses TRBV24-1 and TRBJ2-7, with D perhaps TRBD2 (6 bases). In germline, CDR1 is KGHDR, CDR2 SFDVKD. The CDR3 contains 11 residues. Trimming took off 9 bases at V and 10 bases at J, with 15 bases between the two ends. This CDR3 is CATGFGRDQYF. The CDR3 bases are TGTGCCACCGGTTTTGGGCGGGATCAGTACTTC.

The gene calls are TRBV15 and TRBJ1-1; D gene ambiguous. CDR1 and CDR2 (germline): LNHNV, YYDKDF (reference sequence). The CDR3 totals 15 residues. The germline V and J ends were trimmed by 0 bases and 0 bases, with 8 bases remaining between them. DNA for the CDR3: TGTGCCACCAGCAGAGATCCTGGTATGAACACTGAAGCTTTCTTT. It translates to CATSRDPGMNTEAFF.

The genes are TRBV30 and TRBJ2-3; maybe TRBD2 (6 bases). Germline-derived CDR1 and CDR2 are GTSNPN and SVGIG (reference sequence). The CDR3 is 13 amino acids. V lost 3 bases and J lost 5, with 12 bases in between. Here the CDR3 reads CAWSQLGGDTQYF. In DNA form, the CDR3 reads TGTGCCTGGAGCCAACTGGGGGGAGATACGCAGTATTTT. Full variable domain (rest looked up from reference TRBV30 and TRBJ2-3): SQTIHQWPATLVQPVGSPLSLECTVEGTSNPNLYWYRQAAGRGLQLLFYSVGIGQISSEVPQNLSASRPQDRQFILSSKKLLLSDSGFYLCAWSQLGGDTQYFGPGTRLTVL.

This chain joins TRBV20-1 and TRBJ2-5; D is unresolved. CDR3 length: 13 amino acids. CDR1 is DFQATT and CDR2 is SNEGSKA in the germline V gene (reference sequence). V lost 5 bases and J lost 5, with 15 bases in between. This CDR3 reads CSAGLAGAETQYF. In DNA form, the CDR3 reads TGCAGTGCTGGATTGGCAGGCGCGGAGACCCAGTACTTC.

The V and J genes are TRBV20-1 and TRBJ2-1, with 10 bases aligning to TRBD2. V was clipped by 7 bases and J by 7 bases; unmatched bases: 7. Germline values: CDR1 DFQATT, CDR2 SNEGSKA (reference sequence). This CDR3 has 13 residues. The CDR3 nucleotides read TGCAGTGATCGACCGGGACTAGCGAATGAGCAGTTCTTC. Protein sequence: CSDRPGLANEQFF.

This clonotype was seen more than once but under ten times. The chain carries TRBV5-6 and TRBJ2-2, with D unclear. Looked up from germline, CDR1 is SGHDT and CDR2 is YYEEEE. The CDR3 is 16 amino acids. Trimming took off 1 base at V and 6 bases at J, with 16 bases between the two ends. As DNA, the CDR3 is TGTGCCAGCAGCTTGTCCCGGACCAACCTCGCCGGGGAGCTGTTTTTT. It encodes CASSLSRTNLAGELFF.

This clonotype was detected only once. V usage is TRBV5-1 and J usage is TRBJ2-3; 7 nucleotides line up with TRBD1. The CDR3 extends over 16 amino acids. Trimming removed 0 bases from V and 6 bases from J; junction bases left unmatched: 10. Germline-derived CDR1 and CDR2 are SGHRS and YFSETQ. CDR3 loop: CASSLGGFTGVDTQYF. DNA of the CDR3: TGCGCCAGCAGCTTGGGGGGTTTTACAGGGGTGGATACGCAGTATTTT. The full variable domain, rest sourced from reference TRBV5-1 and TRBJ2-3, is KAGVTQTPRYLIKTRGQQVTLSCSPISGHRSVSWYQQTPGQGLQFLFEYFSETQRNKGNFPGRFSGRQFSNSRSEMNVSTLELGDSALYLCASSLGGFTGVDTQYFGPGTRLTVL.

The J gene is TRBJ1-5, the V gene TRBV10-3; no clear D. The length of the CDR3 is 15 residues. V dropped 4 bases and J dropped 0 bases, with 10 bases sitting between them. CDR1 is ENHRY, CDR2 SYGVKD, per germline. The DNA for the CDR3 is TGTGCCATCAGTGGGAGTCAGTATAGCAATCAGCCCCAGCATTTT. Translating gives CAISGSQYSNQPQHF.

V usage is TRBV6-1 and J usage is TRBJ2-7; D may match TRBD1 or TRBD2 (5 bases each). CDR1 and CDR2 from the germline V gene are MNHNS and SASEGT. Trimming pared 6 bases from V and 1 base from J, leaving 19 bases between. This CDR3 region has 16 residues. The CDR3 sequence is CASRDVGRGKSYEQYF. The CDR3 bases are TGTGCCAGCAGGGACGTGGGACGGGGAAAGTCCTACGAGCAGTACTTC.

This clonotype was observed at least ten times. The gene calls are TRBV7-9 and TRBJ1-2; D is perhaps TRBD1 (5 bases). Looked up from germline, CDR1 is SEHNR and CDR2 is FQNEAQ (reference sequence). CDR3 length equals 15 residues. Trimming removed 10 bases at V and 6 bases at J, with 24 bases between. The CDR3 region is CATDRGWVPENGYTF. CDR3 nucleotides: TGTGCCACAGACAGAGGATGGGTCCCCGAAAATGGCTACACCTTC.

As to this clonotype: Its ends do not fully match the called genes, so a read error is possible. The CDR3: CACSLVPQETQYF. The CDR3 DNA reads TGCGCCTGCAGCTTGGTTCCTCAAGAGACCCAGTACTTC. V usage is TRBV5-1 and J usage is TRBJ2-5, with D hard to call. The CDR3 sequence is 13 residues long. Germline V lookup: CDR1 SGHRS, CDR2 YFSETQ.